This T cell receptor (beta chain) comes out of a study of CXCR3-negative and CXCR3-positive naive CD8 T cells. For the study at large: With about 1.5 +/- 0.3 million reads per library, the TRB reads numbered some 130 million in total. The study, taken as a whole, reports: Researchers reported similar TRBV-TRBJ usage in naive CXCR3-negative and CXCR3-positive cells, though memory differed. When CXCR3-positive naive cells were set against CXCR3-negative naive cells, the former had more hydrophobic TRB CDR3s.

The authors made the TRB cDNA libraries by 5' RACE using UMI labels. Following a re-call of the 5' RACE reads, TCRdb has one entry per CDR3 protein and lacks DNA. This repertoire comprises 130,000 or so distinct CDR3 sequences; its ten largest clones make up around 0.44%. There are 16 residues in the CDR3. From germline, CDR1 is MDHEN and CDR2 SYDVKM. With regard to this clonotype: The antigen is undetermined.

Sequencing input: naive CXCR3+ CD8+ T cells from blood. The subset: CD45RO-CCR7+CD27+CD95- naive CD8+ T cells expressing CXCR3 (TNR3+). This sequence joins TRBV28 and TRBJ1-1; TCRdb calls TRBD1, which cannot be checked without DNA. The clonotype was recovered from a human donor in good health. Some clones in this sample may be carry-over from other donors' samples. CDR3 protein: CASSLGGLNSNTEAFF.